Below are 18 T cell receptor beta chains sequenced from a single sample in a study of T cell repertoires in cytomegalovirus infection (dated by TCRdb to about 2019). These receptors have no known antigen. Explained via the paper, the treatment or condition label denotes: in vitro stimulation with specific CMV peptide epitopes to enrich CMV-specific T cells. Sequencer: Illumina HiSeq 1500. TCRdb passed the public sequencing reads through fastp at Q25 and MiXCR, retaining productive beta sequences. Under each unique CDR3 protein, matching rows form one entry showing the most common genes and DNA. Here the sample has approximately 910,000 distinct CDR3 sequences; around 32% occur a single time. Clones ranked in the top ten supply roughly 12% of the sample. This sample comprised cultured CD8+ T cells from PBMCs, obtained from culture after CMV antigen stimulation. The receptors stem from a human donor in good health (CMV status not recorded). Some clones in this sample may be carry-over from other donors' samples.

The rearrangement links TRBV7-6 to TRBJ2-7; TRBD1 agrees at 9 bases. J gave up 6 bases and V 2 bases, and 2 bases lay outside the gene matches. The CDR3 is 13 residues long. Germline values: CDR1 SGHVS, CDR2 FNYEAQ. CDR3 nucleotide sequence: TGTGCCAGCAGCTTAACAGGGGGCCGCGAGCAGTACTTC. It encodes CASSLTGGREQYF.

This sequence joins TRBV11-3 and TRBJ1-4; TRBD1 matches at 7 bases. V lost 7 bases to trimming and J lost 1 base; unmatched junction nucleotides: 3. The germline V gene encodes CDR1 SGHNT and CDR2 YENEEA. The CDR3 consists of 14 residues. The DNA for the CDR3 is TGTGCCAGCACCAGACAGGGAACTAATGAAAAACTGTTTTTT. It specifies CASTRQGTNEKLFF. The full variable domain, completed using reference TRBV11-3 and TRBJ1-4, is EAGVVQSPRYKIIEKKQPVAFWCNPISGHNTLYWYLQNLGQGPELLIRYENEEAVDDSQLPKDRFSAERLKGVDSTLKIQPAELGDSAVYLCASTRQGTNEKLFFGSGTQLSVL.

V usage is TRBV9 and J usage is TRBJ1-5; D might be TRBD1 (5 bases). V dropped 4 bases and J dropped 11 bases, with 16 bases sitting between them. Germline values: CDR1 SGDLS, CDR2 YYNGEE. This CDR3 contains 13 residues. CDR3 DNA: TGTGCCAGCAGCTCTCATGAGGGGCGGGCCCAGCATTTT. Protein sequence: CASSSHEGRAQHF.

The count of this clonotype is one. Given a much more abundant clone one base away, this may be a read error. This sequence joins TRBV12-3 or TRBV12-4 and TRBJ2-1; the match to TRBD2 covers 11 bases. The CDR3 contains 17 residues. CDR3 region: CVSSGILYSGGASEQFF. Here the CDR3 DNA reads TGTGTCAGCTCCGGGATCCTGTATAGCGGGGGGGCCAGTGAGCAGTTCTTC.

The chain is built from TRBV5-6 and TRBJ1-1; no clear D. This CDR3 spans 13 amino acids. The ends were cut back, 0 bases at V and 5 bases at J, with 8 bases in the middle. Germline V gene lookup returns CDR1 SGHDT and CDR2 YYEEEE. The CDR3 coding sequence is TGTGCCAGCAGCTTGGAGATGGCGACTGAAGCTTTCTTT. Its protein is CASSLEMATEAFF.

V usage is TRBV7-9 and J usage is TRBJ2-7; D not resolved. Trimming removed 5 bases at V and 3 bases at J, with 14 bases between. Per the germline V gene, CDR1 is SEHNR and CDR2 is FQNEAQ (reference sequence). This CDR3 has 14 residues. CDR3 nucleotides: TGTGCCAGCAGCCCGAGGACCGAATTCTACGAGCAGTACTTC. The encoded protein is CASSPRTEFYEQYF.

This chain joins TRBV7-9 and TRBJ1-2, with D unclear. The germline gives CDR1 SEHNR, CDR2 FQNEAQ (reference sequence). Trimming shortened V by 7 bases and J by 3 bases, and 15 bases separated the two germline ends. This CDR3 spans 14 amino acids. The CDR3 coding sequence is TGTGCCAGCACCCCTGGGAGGGCGGACTATGGCTACACCTTC. It is translated as CASTPGRADYGYTF.

V gene TRBV19 combines with J gene TRBJ1-1, with 10 bases that match TRBD1. There are 15 residues in the CDR3. Trimming took 6 bases from V and 0 from J; bases not matched to a gene: 4. Germline V lookup: CDR1 LNHDA, CDR2 SQIVND (reference sequence). The CDR3 reads CASRYGTGVNTEAFF. The CDR3 DNA sequence: TGTGCCAGTAGATATGGGACAGGGGTGAACACTGAAGCTTTCTTT.

J is TRBJ2-1 and V is TRBV5-5; a weak D match, TRBD1 (6 bases). Looked up from germline, CDR1 is SGHKS and CDR2 is YYEKEE (reference sequence). Between the trimmed V and J ends, which lost 2 bases and 4 bases, there was a span of 16 bases. The CDR3 consists of 16 residues. The CDR3 DNA is TGTGCCAGCAGCTTCGGTATAGGGGGTGGATACAATGAGCAGTTCTTC. It is translated as CASSFGIGGGYNEQFF.

Of note for this clonotype: An end of the junction differs from the germline gene, which may be a read error. The chain recombines TRBV6-5 with TRBJ1-1; unclear D gene. The germline V gene has CDR1 MNHEY and CDR2 SVGAGI. The length of the CDR3 is 14 residues. For the CDR3, the DNA is TGTGCCAGCAGTTACTCGATTATTCCCCCCCAGCCGATATTT. Encoded protein: CASSYSIIPPQPIF.

This clonotype came up a few times. V is TRBV7-9 and J is TRBJ2-2; D may match TRBD1 or TRBD2 (6 bases each). Trimming shortened V by 3 bases and J by 2 bases, and 10 bases separated the two germline ends. CDR1 and CDR2 from the germline V gene are SEHNR and FQNEAQ (reference sequence). This CDR3 region has 15 residues. Here the CDR3 reads CASSLAGQNTGELFF. As DNA, the CDR3 is TGTGCCAGCAGCTTGGCGGGACAAAACACCGGGGAGCTGTTTTTT. The full variable domain, with the rest looked up from reference TRBV7-9 and TRBJ2-2, is DTGVSQNPRHKITKRGQNVTFRCDPISEHNRLYWYRQTLGQGPEFLTYFQNEAQLEKSRLLSDRFSAERPKGSFSTLEIQRTEQGDSAMYLCASSLAGQNTGELFFGEGSRLTVL.

The V and J genes are TRBV6-6 and TRBJ1-5; D gene unclear. The ends were cut back, 3 bases at V and 0 bases at J, with 9 bases in the middle. In germline, CDR1 is MNHNY, CDR2 SVGAGI (reference sequence). The CDR3 has 15 residues. CDR3 in amino acids: CASSYGPDSNQPQHF. CDR3 DNA: TGTGCCAGCAGTTATGGGCCGGATAGCAATCAGCCCCAGCATTTT.

The chain is built from TRBV7-2 and TRBJ1-2, with a tentative D call TRBD1 (5 bases). The ends were cut back, 1 base at V and 7 bases at J, with 10 bases in the middle. This CDR3 is 13 amino acids long. Germline V gene data show CDR1 as SGHTA and CDR2 as FQGNSA. The CDR3 sequence is CASSLGGVAGYTF. For the CDR3, the DNA is TGTGCCAGCAGCTTAGGGGGGGTTGCTGGCTACACCTTC.

A remark on this clonotype: Because the CDR3 is missing its conserved closing phenylalanine or tryptophan, this is likely a read error. The V call is TRBV7-6, the J call TRBJ2-3; perhaps TRBD2 as D (5 bases). CDR3 size: 14 residues. V lost 2 bases, J lost 6 bases, and 12 bases lay in between. Per germline, CDR1 SGHVS and CDR2 FNYEAQ. The CDR3 region is CASSLFGGPDTQYS. The DNA for the CDR3 is TGTGCCAGCAGCTTATTCGGCGGGCCGGATACGCAGTATTCT.

This clonotype was counted ten times or more. The chain joins TRBV6-6 to TRBJ2-5; no reliable D call. The CDR3 loop spans 14 amino acids. The germline gives CDR1 MNHNY, CDR2 SVGAGI (reference sequence). Trimming shortened V by 6 bases and J by 4 bases, and 15 bases separated the two germline ends. The CDR3 coding sequence is TGTGCCAGCAGCCCGTCCCCGGTGGGAGAGACCCAGTACTTC. It translates to CASSPSPVGETQYF.

The rearrangement uses TRBV12-3 or TRBV12-4 and TRBJ1-5; D gene uncertain. The CDR3 consists of 12 residues. V lost 5 bases to trimming and J lost 11 bases, with 13 bases between them. CDR3 residues: CASSRGRTTQHF. The CDR3 bases are TGTGCCAGCAGTCGCGGGAGAACAACCCAGCATTTT.

The chain carries TRBV6-6 and TRBJ2-7; possibly TRBD2 for D (5 bases). The germline CDR1 and CDR2 sequences are MNHNY and SVGAGI (reference sequence). This CDR3 comprises 13 residues. Trimming removed 0 bases from V and 6 bases from J, with 9 bases in between. The CDR3 bases are TGTGCCAGCAGTTACTCGCTAGGGAGCGAGCAGTACTTC. Encoded protein: CASSYSLGSEQYF.

This chain uses TRBV6-4 with TRBJ1-5; 8 nucleotides agree with TRBD1. Germline V gene data show CDR1 as MRHNA and CDR2 as SNTAGT. V trimming: 10 bases; J trimming: 7 bases; junction bases outside the gene matches: 15. The CDR3 consists of 15 residues. This CDR3 is CANRASPGGGQPQHF. The CDR3, as DNA: TGTGCCAACAGGGCCTCCCCAGGGGGCGGGCAGCCCCAGCATTTT.